This T cell receptor (beta chain) was sequenced for a study of OX40 agonist ivuxolimab in advanced cancers. Whole-study context: Antecedent anti-PD-1, anti-PD-L1 or anti-CTLA-4 therapy was permissible, with roughly 40% having received some.

This clone was seen more than once but under ten times. There are 12 residues in the CDR3. CDR1 and CDR2 (germline): MNHEY, SVGAGI. The V end lost 6 bases, the J end lost 5 bases, and 11 bases lay between the germline ends. Any history of autoimmune disease or systemic immunosuppression disqualified patients. Some clones are missing from TCRdb's copy, which holds only in-frame ones; the method was immunoSEQ multiplex PCR. Seen here are about 40,000 clones, 88% observed once, and the top ten hold approximately 12%. This sequence joins TRBV6-5 and TRBJ2-7; D might be TRBD1 or TRBD2, each matching 6 bases. The origin of this receptor is an adult with an advanced solid tumor such as melanoma, head and neck, liver or kidney cancer. The sample consisted of CD4+ or CD8+ T cells sorted from blood, taken in a trial of the OX40 agonist ivuxolimab. The CDR3 sequence is CASSPGGHEQYF. The CDR3 DNA reads TGTGCCAGCAGCCCCGGGGGCCACGAGCAGTACTTC.